This T cell receptor (beta chain) was sequenced during a study of blood T cell repertoires in COVID-19. This CDR3 is 10 amino acids long. The germline CDR1 and CDR2 sequences are SGHVT and SQSDAQ. V gave up 4 bases and J gave up 9 bases, with 4 bases separating them. Clones were read by immunoSEQ multiplex PCR, and TCRdb kept only the in-frame ones, dropping some. The table has about 27,000 clones, approximately 66% seen once. The sample comprised peripheral blood. The TCR originated in a man aged 55 to 70 with active or convalescent COVID-19. The chain joins TRBV7-4 to TRBJ2-1; the D is unclear. Here the CDR3 DNA reads TGTGCCAGCAGCTCGAGTGAGCAGTTCTTC. It specifies CASSSSEQFF.